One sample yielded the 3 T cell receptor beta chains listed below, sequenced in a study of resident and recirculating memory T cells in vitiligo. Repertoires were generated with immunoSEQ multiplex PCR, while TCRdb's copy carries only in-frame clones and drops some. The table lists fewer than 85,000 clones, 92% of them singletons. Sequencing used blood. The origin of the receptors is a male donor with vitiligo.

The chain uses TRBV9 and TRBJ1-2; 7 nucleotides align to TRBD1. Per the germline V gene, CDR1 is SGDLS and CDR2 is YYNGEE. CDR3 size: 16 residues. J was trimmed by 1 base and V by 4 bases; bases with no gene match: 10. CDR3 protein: CASSPQGDPYNYGYTF. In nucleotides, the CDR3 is TGTGCCAGCAGCCCCCAGGGGGACCCGTATAACTATGGCTACACCTTC.

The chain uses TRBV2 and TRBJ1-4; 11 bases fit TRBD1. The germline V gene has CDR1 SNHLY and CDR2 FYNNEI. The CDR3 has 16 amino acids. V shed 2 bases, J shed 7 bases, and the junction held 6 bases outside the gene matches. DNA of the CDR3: TGTGCCAGCAGTGAAAACCCTGGGACAGGGGGTGAAAAACTGTTTTTT. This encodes CASSENPGTGGEKLFF.

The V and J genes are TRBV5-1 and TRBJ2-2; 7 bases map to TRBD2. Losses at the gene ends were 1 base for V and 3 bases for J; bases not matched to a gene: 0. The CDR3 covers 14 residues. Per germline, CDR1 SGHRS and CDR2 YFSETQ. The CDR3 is CASSLTSDTGELFF. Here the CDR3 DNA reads TGCGCCAGCAGCTTGACTAGCGACACCGGGGAGCTGTTTTTT.